This T cell receptor beta chain was captured in a study of early T cells in non-severe SARS-CoV-2 infection. Study-wide background: Unsorted whole-blood RNA was sequenced in bulk, leaving chains unpaired.

Germline CDR1 reads SQVTM; CDR2 reads ANQGSEA. Losses at the gene ends were 5 bases for V and 6 bases for J; bases not matched to a gene: 3. The CDR3 has 14 residues. Individual cDNA molecules carried attached unique molecular identifiers. TCRdb reprocessed the 5' RACE reads via MiXCR and lists one record per CDR3 protein. The sample contains under 70,000 distinct CDR3 sequences, about 6% of which appear only once. In its sample, this clonotype was seen many times. J is TRBJ2-1 and V is TRBV29-1; 14 bases are a match to TRBD2. The sequences come from whole blood, collected at baseline. The clonotype was recovered from an adult who was a healthcare worker with PCR-confirmed SARS-CoV-2 infection or an uninfected control (not recorded which). The CDR3 loop is CSVSGLAGGNEQFF. CDR3 bases: TGCAGCGTTTCCGGACTAGCGGGAGGCAATGAGCAGTTCTTC.